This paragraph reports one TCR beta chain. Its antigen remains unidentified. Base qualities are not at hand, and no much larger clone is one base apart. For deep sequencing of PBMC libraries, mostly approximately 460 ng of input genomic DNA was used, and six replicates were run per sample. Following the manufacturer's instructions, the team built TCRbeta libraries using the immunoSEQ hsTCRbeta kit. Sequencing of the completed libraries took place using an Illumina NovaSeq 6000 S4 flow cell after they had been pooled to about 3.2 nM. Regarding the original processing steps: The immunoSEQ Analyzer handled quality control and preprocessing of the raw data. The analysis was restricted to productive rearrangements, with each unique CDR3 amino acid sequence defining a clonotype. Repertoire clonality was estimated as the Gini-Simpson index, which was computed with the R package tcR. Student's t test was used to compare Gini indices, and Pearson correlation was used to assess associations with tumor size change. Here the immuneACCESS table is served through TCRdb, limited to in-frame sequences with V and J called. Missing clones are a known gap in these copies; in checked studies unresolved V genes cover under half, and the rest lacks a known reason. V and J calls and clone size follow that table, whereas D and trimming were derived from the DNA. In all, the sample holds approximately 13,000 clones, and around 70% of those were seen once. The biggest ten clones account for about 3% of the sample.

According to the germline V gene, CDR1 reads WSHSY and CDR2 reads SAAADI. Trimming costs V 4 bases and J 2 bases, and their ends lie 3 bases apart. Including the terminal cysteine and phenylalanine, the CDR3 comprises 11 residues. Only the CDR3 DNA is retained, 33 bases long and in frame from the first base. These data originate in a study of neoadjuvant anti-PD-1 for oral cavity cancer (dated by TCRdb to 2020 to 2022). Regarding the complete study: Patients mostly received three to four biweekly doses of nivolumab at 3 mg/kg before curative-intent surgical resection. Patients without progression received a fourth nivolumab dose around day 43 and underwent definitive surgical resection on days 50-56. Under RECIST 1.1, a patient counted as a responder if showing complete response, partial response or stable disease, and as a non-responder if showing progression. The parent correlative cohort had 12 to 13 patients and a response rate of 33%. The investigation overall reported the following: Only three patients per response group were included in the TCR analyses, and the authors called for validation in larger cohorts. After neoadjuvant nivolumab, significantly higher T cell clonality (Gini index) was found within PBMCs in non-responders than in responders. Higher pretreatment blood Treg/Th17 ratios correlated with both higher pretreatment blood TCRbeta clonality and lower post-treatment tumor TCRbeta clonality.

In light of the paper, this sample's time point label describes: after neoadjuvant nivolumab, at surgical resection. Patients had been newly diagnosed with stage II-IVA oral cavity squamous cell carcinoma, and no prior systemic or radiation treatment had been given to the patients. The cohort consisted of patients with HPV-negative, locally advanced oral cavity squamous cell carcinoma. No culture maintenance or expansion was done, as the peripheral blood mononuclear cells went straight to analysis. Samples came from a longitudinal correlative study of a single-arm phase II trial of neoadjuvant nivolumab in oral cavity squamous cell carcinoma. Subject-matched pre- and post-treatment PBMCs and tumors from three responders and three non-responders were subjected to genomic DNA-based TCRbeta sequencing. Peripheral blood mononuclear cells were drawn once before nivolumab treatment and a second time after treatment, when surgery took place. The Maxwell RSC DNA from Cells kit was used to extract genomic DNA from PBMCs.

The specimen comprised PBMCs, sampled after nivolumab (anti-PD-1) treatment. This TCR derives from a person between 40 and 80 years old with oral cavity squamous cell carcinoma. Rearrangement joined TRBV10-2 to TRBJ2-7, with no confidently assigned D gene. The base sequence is TGCGCCAGCAGTGGGGCCTACGAGCAGTACTTC. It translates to CASSGAYEQYF.